This T cell receptor (beta chain) is drawn from a study of PD-1 blockade in classical Hodgkin lymphoma. Looking at the study overall: Intravenous delivery of nivolumab at 3 mg/kg to patients occurred every 2 weeks.

Overall study results and limits: Whoever responded completely had baseline diversity much like that seen in newly diagnosed patients. No one has yet defined what causes the repertoire differences, which may be disease activity or prior therapy.

Here immunoSEQ multiplex PCR was the method, and the copy in TCRdb shows in-frame clones only, minus some. The sample yields tens of thousands of clones, about 80% seen once. For this clone: The antigen is unknown.

Time point in this sample: cycle 4 day 1 (C4D1), after 6 weeks of nivolumab. Every patient was affected by relapse after autologous stem cell transplantation, while exposure to brentuximab vedotin was not uniform. CDR3 length: 16 residues. The germline V and J ends were trimmed by 0 bases and 1 base, with 10 bases remaining between them. Per germline, CDR1 SGDLS and CDR2 YYNGEE. Sequences were derived from peripheral blood mononuclear cells (PBMCs), sampled before the fourth cycle of nivolumab. The chain joins TRBV9 to TRBJ1-4; D gene ambiguous. The sequence came from a human donor with classical Hodgkin lymphoma. CDR3 in amino acids: CASSVGFGLTNEKLFF. Written as DNA, the CDR3 is TGTGCCAGCAGCGTAGGGTTCGGGTTAACTAATGAAAAACTGTTTTTT.